This T cell receptor (beta chain) was obtained from a study of blood T cells in healthy people across ages. Germline CDR1 and CDR2: GTSNPN and SVGIG (reference sequence). With V trimmed by 0 bases and J by 4 bases, 6 bases remained unmatched. This CDR3 contains 15 residues. This clonotype was counted between two and nine times. The authors ran a second PCR of roughly 6 to 12 cycles using a sample-barcoded 5' primer and a J-beta primer mix. TCRdb itself ran the 5' RACE reads through MiXCR, one entry per CDR3 protein. The data hold some 940,000 distinct CDR3 sequences, with 25% to 30% observed a single time. PBMCs, at least 7 million per sample, were isolated. These data were also reused for a study on T cells of mothers and their children. As that study records: Overlap in related mother-child pairs always slightly exceeded unrelated pairs, never significantly.

The sample comprised blood. The receptor was derived from a middle-aged woman in good health. The rearrangement uses TRBV30 and TRBJ2-5; TRBD2 agrees at 9 bases. The DNA for the CDR3 is TGTGCCTGGAGTGTACTAGCGGGTAGCCTAGAGACCCAGTACTTC. Protein sequence: CAWSVLAGSLETQYF. The whole variable domain, filled in from reference TRBV30 and TRBJ2-5, reads SQTIHQWPATLVQPVGSPLSLECTVEGTSNPNLYWYRQAAGRGLQLLFYSVGIGQISSEVPQNLSASRPQDRQFILSSKKLLLSDSGFYLCAWSVLAGSLETQYFGPGTRLLVL.